This TCR beta chain was found in a study of cytomegalovirus exposure and HLA in healthy donors. General observations from the study: Reports state that TCR beta sequences accurately predicted most subjects' HLA-A and HLA-B alleles.

A remark on this clone: As yet, its antigen is unknown.

The CDR3 has 14 residues. Germline CDR1 is MNHEY and CDR2 is SVGAGI. V dropped 0 bases and J dropped 5; count of bases not matched to a gene: 4. Amplification used 60 Vbeta primers and 13 Jbeta primers. Repertoires were generated with immunoSEQ multiplex PCR, while TCRdb's copy carries only in-frame clones and drops some. Among roughly 100,000 clones listed, over 70% were seen once. V usage is TRBV6-5 and J usage is TRBJ2-7; 7 positions agree with TRBD1. Sequencing used PBMCs. The TCR comes from a female donor in good health and CMV-seronegative. Written as DNA, the CDR3 is TGTGCCAGCAGTTACTCGACAGGGAACCACGAGCAGTACTTC. This encodes CASSYSTGNHEQYF.